The rows below give T cell receptor beta chains drawn from one sample of a study of T cell repertoires in cytomegalovirus infection. TCRdb independently ran MiXCR on the reads; one entry per CDR3 protein. The sample has about 360,000 distinct CDR3 sequences; around 18% are singletons. Material for sequencing was PBMCs. The receptors originated from a human donor in good health (CMV status not recorded). Some clones in this sample may be carry-over from other donors' samples. CDR3s include the opening cysteine and the closing phenylalanine or tryptophan. A D gene is named only where the DNA matches it firmly. Clone size is stated in some rows and not others, as once, few, many or a class when expanded.

CDR3 protein: CASDEAGNQPQHF
CDR3 DNA: TGTGCCAGCGACGAGGCTGGCAATCAGCCCCAGCATTTT
J gene: TRBJ1-5
CDR3 length: 13
D gene: NA
clone size: few
V gene: TRBV18

CDR3 protein: CASSVASASGSKNEQFF
CDR3 DNA: TGTGCCAGCAGCGTAGCTTCGGCTAGCGGGAGTAAAAATGAGCAGTTCTTC
J gene: TRBJ2-1
CDR3 length: 17
D gene: TRBD2
clone size: few
V gene: TRBV9

CDR3 protein: CASGLGLARGQETQYF
CDR3 DNA: TGTGCTAGTGGTTTAGGACTAGCGAGGGGGCAAGAGACCCAGTACTTC
J gene: TRBJ2-5
CDR3 length: 16
D gene: TRBD2
clone size: NA
V gene: TRBV12-5

CDR3 protein: CASSPSSGTSRPDTQYF
CDR3 DNA: TGTGCCAGCAGTCCCTCTTCCGGGACTAGTCGTCCAGATACGCAGTATTTT
J gene: TRBJ2-3
CDR3 length: 17
D gene: TRBD2
clone size: NA
V gene: TRBV6-1

CDR3 protein: CASSTVGPQETQYF
CDR3 DNA: TGTGCCAGCAGCACCGTGGGCCCACAAGAGACCCAGTACTTC
J gene: TRBJ2-5
CDR3 length: 14
D gene: NA
clone size: few
V gene: TRBV5-6

CDR3 protein: CASSRFFGVNEQFF
CDR3 DNA: TGTGCCAGCAGTCGATTTTTTGGGGTCAATGAGCAGTTCTTC
J gene: TRBJ2-1
CDR3 length: 14
D gene: NA
clone size: NA
V gene: TRBV6-5

CDR3 protein: CATQPGATNGKLFF
CDR3 DNA: TGTGCCACCCAGCCAGGTGCTACTAATGGAAAACTGTTTTTT
J gene: TRBJ1-4
CDR3 length: 14
D gene: NA
clone size: once
V gene: TRBV28

CDR3 protein: CASSSWGGHNEQFF
CDR3 DNA: TGTGCCAGCAGCTCCTGGGGAGGCCACAATGAGCAGTTCTTC
J gene: TRBJ2-1
CDR3 length: 14
D gene: NA
clone size: few
V gene: TRBV11-2

CDR3 protein: CATSGGGYTQYF
CDR3 DNA: TGTGCCACCAGTGGGGGCGGCTATACGCAGTATTTT
J gene: TRBJ2-3
CDR3 length: 12
D gene: NA
clone size: many
V gene: TRBV24-1

CDR3 protein: CASRGRAGGEPLHF
CDR3 DNA: TGTGCCAGCAGGGGAAGGGCGGGCGGAGAACCCCTCCACTTT
J gene: TRBJ1-6
CDR3 length: 14
D gene: NA
clone size: NA
V gene: TRBV27

CDR3 protein: CASGTREESSYNEQFF
CDR3 DNA: TGTGCCAGCGGCACTAGAGAGGAGAGCTCCTACAATGAGCAGTTCTTC
J gene: TRBJ2-1
CDR3 length: 16
D gene: NA
clone size: NA
V gene: TRBV7-9

CDR3 protein: CASSLSGGFEQYF
CDR3 DNA: TGTGCCAGCAGCCTCTCGGGGGGCTTCGAGCAGTACTTC
J gene: TRBJ2-7
CDR3 length: 13
D gene: NA
clone size: few
V gene: TRBV7-6

CDR3 protein: CASSIRPSLYQETQYF
CDR3 DNA: TGTGCCAGTAGTATCCGACCCTCCTTGTACCAAGAGACCCAGTACTTC
J gene: TRBJ2-5
CDR3 length: 16
D gene: NA
clone size: NA
V gene: TRBV19

CDR3 protein: CASSQVAGAGELFF
CDR3 DNA: TGTGCCAGCAGCCAAGTGGCCGGGGCCGGGGAGCTGTTTTTT
J gene: TRBJ2-2
CDR3 length: 14
D gene: NA
clone size: few
V gene: TRBV14

CDR3 protein: CASSSVGRGNTIYF
CDR3 DNA: TGCGCCAGCAGCAGTGTGGGTCGTGGAAACACCATATATTTT
J gene: TRBJ1-3
CDR3 length: 14
D gene: NA
clone size: few
V gene: TRBV5-1

CDR3 protein: CASSLEGQGIYGYTF
CDR3 DNA: TGTGCCAGCAGCTTAGAGGGACAGGGGATCTATGGCTACACCTTC
J gene: TRBJ1-2
CDR3 length: 15
D gene: TRBD1
clone size: many
V gene: TRBV7-2

CDR3 protein: CASSLGRHEQFF
CDR3 DNA: TGTGCCAGCAGCTTAGGTCGGCATGAGCAGTTCTTC
J gene: TRBJ2-1
CDR3 length: 12
D gene: NA
clone size: few
V gene: TRBV11-3

CDR3 protein: CATSDRGQGSSTDTQYF
CDR3 DNA: TGTGCCACCAGTGACCGAGGACAGGGGAGTAGTACAGATACGCAGTATTTT
J gene: TRBJ2-3
CDR3 length: 17
D gene: TRBD1
clone size: few
V gene: TRBV24-1

CDR3 protein: CASSYSWTGGVNTIYF
CDR3 DNA: TGTGCCAGCAGTTACTCTTGGACAGGGGGGGTAAACACCATATATTTT
J gene: TRBJ1-3
CDR3 length: 16
D gene: TRBD1
clone size: few
V gene: TRBV6-5

CDR3 protein: CASSPGVQARANEQFF
CDR3 DNA: TGTGCCAGCAGCCCGGGGGTTCAGGCTAGAGCGAATGAGCAGTTCTTC
J gene: TRBJ2-1
CDR3 length: 16
D gene: NA
clone size: many
V gene: TRBV7-8

CDR3 protein: CASSQESAGPDYTF
CDR3 DNA: TGTGCCAGCAGCCAAGAGTCGGCCGGCCCCGACTACACCTTC
J gene: TRBJ1-2
CDR3 length: 14
D gene: NA
clone size: NA
V gene: TRBV4-2

CDR3 protein: CASGCKDSHSYEQYF
CDR3 DNA: TGTGCCAGCGGGTGTAAGGACAGTCACTCCTACGAGCAGTACTTC
J gene: TRBJ2-7
CDR3 length: 15
D gene: NA
clone size: NA
V gene: TRBV7-4

CDR3 protein: CASSLTTGYELFF
CDR3 DNA: TGTGCCAGCAGCTTAACGACGGGCTACGAGCTGTTTTTT
J gene: TRBJ2-2
CDR3 length: 13
D gene: NA
clone size: NA
V gene: TRBV7-2

CDR3 protein: CALQPGTTDTQYF
CDR3 DNA: TGTGCCCTGCAACCGGGGACTACAGATACGCAGTATTTT
J gene: TRBJ2-3
CDR3 length: 13
D gene: NA
clone size: few
V gene: TRBV10-3

CDR3 protein: CASSIASGTNEQFF
CDR3 DNA: TGTGCCAGTAGTATCGCTAGCGGTACGAATGAGCAGTTCTTC
J gene: TRBJ2-1
CDR3 length: 14
D gene: TRBD2
clone size: many
V gene: TRBV19

CDR3 protein: CASSTTSGVTDTQYF
CDR3 DNA: TGTGCCAGCAGCACTACTAGCGGGGTCACAGATACGCAGTATTTT
J gene: TRBJ2-3
CDR3 length: 15
D gene: TRBD2
clone size: many
V gene: TRBV7-6